The source of this TCR beta chain is a study of metastatic and nonmetastatic thyroid tumors. Study-level background: Repertoire comparisons spanned blood and tumor or nodule tissue from malignant and benign thyroid patients.

This clone was seen ten or more times. Its target is not known. Source study methods: A classifier of distant metastasis in papillary thyroid cancer was built from CDR3 differences (across clinicopathological groups). TCRdb re-called the PCR reads through MiXCR. The V and J calls were determined by TCRdb, not by the authors. Of tens of thousands of clones in the sample, 10% to 15% are singletons; the top ten hold around 5.1%. Findings of the study overall: Across blood and tumor, TCR beta diversity in malignant thyroid tumors was reportedly significantly higher than in benign nodules.

Every patient was untreated before thyroid surgery. The specimen sequenced was blood. The clonotype comes from a female donor with papillary thyroid cancer or a benign thyroid nodule (not recorded which). Some clones in this sample may be carry-over from other donors' samples.

DNA of the CDR3: TGCGCCAGCAGCTTGGGGGGACAGGGGAGGAATGAGCAGTTCTTC. Translating gives CASSLGGQGRNEQFF. This chain connects TRBV5-1 to TRBJ2-1; 10 bases fit TRBD1. Germline trimming cut 0 bases from V and 7 bases from J; bases unmatched to any gene: 4. Germline values: CDR1 SGHRS, CDR2 YFSETQ. This CDR3 comprises 15 residues.